These 27 T cell receptor beta chains originate from one sample sequenced in a study of PD-L1 blockade in urothelial cancer. The time point is: pretreatment peripheral blood. TCRdb's table, derived via immunoSEQ multiplex PCR, lists solely in-frame clones and lacks some. Among tens of thousands of clones listed, approximately 81% were seen once. The sample was PBMCs, taken around atezolizumab (anti-PD-L1) treatment. Every receptor here comes from a man between 65 and 79 years old with urothelial cancer.

The rearrangement joins TRBV2 to TRBJ2-2; 9 bases match TRBD2. V shed 5 bases, J shed 9 bases, and the junction held 4 bases outside the gene matches. CDR3 size: 13 residues. Germline lookup yields CDR1 SNHLY and CDR2 FYNNEI. The CDR3: CASSIAGVRELFF. In DNA, the CDR3 is TGTGCCAGCAGTATAGCGGGAGTACGGGAGCTGTTTTTT.

V usage is TRBV19 and J usage is TRBJ2-2; 15 nucleotides agree with TRBD2. Germline values: CDR1 LNHDA, CDR2 SQIVND (reference sequence). J was trimmed by 4 bases and V by 7 bases; bases with no gene match: 13. The CDR3 contains 19 residues. The CDR3 DNA sequence: TGTGCCAGTATCCCTCCGGGACTAGCGGGAGGCGAGACCACCGGGGAGCTGTTTTTT. Residues: CASIPPGLAGGETTGELFF.

The rearrangement joins TRBV4-1 to TRBJ2-5, with D possibly matching TRBD1 (6 bases). Germline assignment: CDR1 MGHRA and CDR2 YSYEKL. Between the trimmed V and J ends, which lost 3 bases and 1 base, there was a span of 15 bases. The length of the CDR3 is 16 residues. For the CDR3, the DNA is TGCGCCAGCAGCCACCGACAGGTTCAGACCCAAGAGACCCAGTACTTC. It specifies CASSHRQVQTQETQYF.

The chain has TRBV4-1 and TRBJ2-7, with a possible D match to TRBD1 (6 bases). Germline V gene data show CDR1 as MGHRA and CDR2 as YSYEKL. The CDR3 covers 16 residues. V lost 4 bases and J lost 0, with 16 bases in between. The CDR3 DNA is TGCGCCAGCAGCCTTACCGACAGGTTCCCCTCCTACGAGCAGTACTTC. Translating gives CASSLTDRFPSYEQYF.

The genes are TRBV28 and TRBJ1-1; 8 bases align to TRBD1. V shed 6 bases and J 3 bases; nucleotides not matched to a gene: 12. CDR3 length equals 16 residues. Germline V gives CDR1 MDHEN, CDR2 SYDVKM. CDR3 sequence: CASSSLDREVDTEAFF. The CDR3 DNA sequence: TGTGCCAGCAGCAGCCTGGACAGGGAAGTTGACACTGAAGCTTTCTTT.

The chain joins TRBV10-2 to TRBJ2-5; weak D call: TRBD1 (6 bases). Germline V lookup: CDR1 WSHSY, CDR2 SAAADI. Trimming took 10 bases from V and 2 from J, leaving 17 bases between them. The CDR3 extends over 14 amino acids. The CDR3 coding sequence is TGCGCCACCCGGAGCATGGACAGTCAAGAGACCCAGTACTTC. This gives the protein CATRSMDSQETQYF.

This rearrangement joins TRBV7-2 to TRBJ2-7, with TRBD2 identical over 7 bases. Germline CDR1 is SGHTA and CDR2 is FQGNSA. V lost 1 base to trimming and J lost 8 bases; unmatched junction nucleotides: 8. This CDR3 is built from 14 residues. The chain's CDR3 is CASSLERASGKQYF. The CDR3 nucleotides are TGTGCCAGCAGCTTAGAGCGGGCTAGCGGTAAGCAGTACTTC.

V gene TRBV5-5 combines with J gene TRBJ2-2, with D perhaps matching TRBD2 (7 bases). V was trimmed by 6 bases and J by 5 bases, leaving 20 bases between them. The CDR3 runs to 16 residues. Germline-derived CDR1 and CDR2 are SGHKS and YYEKEE (reference sequence). For the CDR3, the DNA is TGTGCCAGCACCCTCCGGACCGGGGGGCGGACCGGGGAGCTGTTTTTT. It is translated as CASTLRTGGRTGELFF.

V is TRBV2 and J is TRBJ2-5, with D perhaps matching TRBD2 (6 bases). The CDR3 consists of 13 residues. Germline V gene lookup returns CDR1 SNHLY and CDR2 FYNNEI. Trimming left V 2 bases short and J 4 bases short, with 8 bases between. This CDR3 is CASSETGAETQYF. The DNA for the CDR3 is TGTGCCAGCAGTGAAACGGGAGCAGAGACCCAGTACTTC.

The genes are TRBV9 and TRBJ2-3, with 7 bases identical to TRBD1. The CDR3 extends over 14 amino acids. The junction had 4 bases not matched to a gene; V was cut back by 2 bases and J by 4 bases. Germline V gene sequence: CDR1 SGDLS, CDR2 YYNGEE. The CDR3 loop reads CASSVGQGADTQYF. CDR3 nucleotides: TGTGCCAGCAGCGTCGGTCAGGGGGCAGATACGCAGTATTTT. Based on the CDR3 plus reference TRBV9 and TRBJ2-3, the full variable domain is DSGVTQTPKHLITATGQRVTLRCSPRSGDLSVYWYQQSLDQGLQFLIQYYNGEERAKGNILERFSAQQFPDLHSELNLSSLELGDSALYFCASSVGQGADTQYFGPGTRLTVL.

V usage is TRBV18 and J usage is TRBJ1-5, with D uncertain. The CDR3 has 15 residues. V was shortened by 3 bases and J by 4 bases, with 13 bases between the two germline ends. Germline V gene data show CDR1 as KGHSH and CDR2 as LQKENI. Here the CDR3 reads CASSPSNSLNQPQHF. The CDR3 DNA reads TGTGCCAGCTCACCCTCGAACAGCCTAAATCAGCCCCAGCATTTT.

Only one count was recorded for this clone. This rearrangement joins TRBV2 to TRBJ1-5; 8 nucleotides line up with TRBD1. Germline CDR1 is SNHLY and CDR2 is FYNNEI. The CDR3 is 15 amino acids. V lost 6 bases and J lost 5; bases outside the gene matches: 9. The CDR3 sequence is CASREGQVGYQPQHF. CDR3 in DNA: TGTGCCAGCAGAGAGGGACAGGTCGGTTATCAGCCCCAGCATTTT.

The chain joins TRBV6-6 to TRBJ2-3; TRBD1 matches 8 bases. The germline V gene has CDR1 MNHNY and CDR2 SVGAGI (reference sequence). V lost 2 bases to trimming and J lost 1 base; unmatched junction nucleotides: 5. The CDR3 is 16 residues long. The CDR3 protein is CASSYPQGVGTDTQYF. CDR3 DNA: TGTGCCAGCAGTTACCCACAGGGGGTTGGCACAGATACGCAGTATTTT.

This clone was observed a single time. The V and J genes are TRBV6-1 and TRBJ2-3; 14 bases map to TRBD2. V trimming: 2 bases; J trimming: 6 bases; junction bases outside the gene matches: 7. CDR3 size: 17 residues. From germline, CDR1 is MNHNS and CDR2 SASEGT. CDR3 loop: CASSEPGLAGVLDTQYF. CDR3 DNA: TGTGCCAGCAGTGAACCGGGACTAGCGGGAGTTCTTGATACGCAGTATTTT.

The CDR3: CASSALAGNTEAFF. Here the CDR3 DNA reads TGTGCCAGCAGCGCCCTAGCGGGGAACACTGAAGCTTTCTTT. The J gene is TRBJ1-1, the V gene TRBV7-2; D remains unclear. The germline V gene has CDR1 SGHTA and CDR2 FQGNSA. The ends were cut back, 5 bases at V and 1 base at J, with 11 bases in the middle. There are 14 residues in the CDR3.

The V call is TRBV7-9, the J call TRBJ1-4; 7 positions agree with TRBD1. Germline CDR1 reads SEHNR; CDR2 reads FQNEAQ (reference sequence). The trim removed 1 base at V and 4 bases at J, leaving 6 bases unmatched. The CDR3 is 16 residues long. CDR3: CASSLDATGFNEKLFF. The CDR3 DNA sequence: TGTGCCAGCAGCTTAGATGCGACAGGGTTTAATGAAAAACTGTTTTTT.

V and J are TRBV6-4 and TRBJ2-5, with TRBD2 matching over 11 bases. The length of the CDR3 is 14 residues. V shed 4 bases, J shed 5 bases, and the junction held 3 bases outside the gene matches. Germline CDR1 MRHNA, CDR2 SNTAGT. The chain's CDR3 is CASSALAGGETQYF. The CDR3 coding sequence is TGTGCCAGCAGTGCCCTAGCGGGAGGCGAGACCCAGTACTTC.

The chain recombines TRBV5-4 with TRBJ2-2; 7 nucleotides line up with TRBD1. Germline V gene data show CDR1 as SGHNT and CDR2 as YYREEE (reference sequence). Trimming removed 3 bases from V and 3 bases from J; junction bases left unmatched: 8. The length of the CDR3 is 16 residues. The CDR3: CASSSRQGSYTGELFF. For the CDR3, the DNA is TGTGCCAGCAGCTCTAGACAGGGCAGTTACACCGGGGAGCTGTTTTTT.

The chain uses TRBV18 and TRBJ2-1; a weak D match, TRBD2 (6 bases). The germline V gene has CDR1 KGHSH and CDR2 LQKENI. Trimming removed 4 bases at V and 6 bases at J, with 7 bases between. This CDR3 spans 12 amino acids. CDR3 residues: CASSLGGNEQFF. The CDR3 nucleotides are TGTGCCAGCTCACTGGGGGGCAATGAGCAGTTCTTC.

This chain uses TRBV6-1 with TRBJ2-6, with D possibly being TRBD1 (6 bases). Germline V gene lookup returns CDR1 MNHNS and CDR2 SASEGT. This CDR3 has 17 amino acids. Deletions cut 3 bases from V and 0 bases from J, with 12 bases between. Here the CDR3 DNA reads TGTGCCAGCAGTGAGCAACAGGGAAGCTCTGGGGCCAACGTCCTGACTTTC. Translated, it gives CASSEQQGSSGANVLTF.

This chain uses TRBV2 with TRBJ2-2, with D uncertain. Germline V CDR1 and CDR2: SNHLY, FYNNEI. The CDR3 runs 13 residues. The V and J ends lost 4 bases and 3 bases respectively, with 6 bases between them. The CDR3 DNA reads as TGTGCCAGCAGTGGGCAATACACCGGGGAGCTGTTTTTT. It yields the protein CASSGQYTGELFF.

The V call is TRBV5-1, the J call TRBJ2-3; TRBD1 aligns across 9 bases. Germline CDR1 SGHRS, CDR2 YFSETQ. The CDR3 length is 17 residues. Losses at the gene ends were 0 bases for V and 4 bases for J; bases not matched to a gene: 9. CDR3 sequence (DNA): TGCGCCAGCAGCTTGGGTCGGACAGGGGTTCGGGCAGATACGCAGTATTTT. Protein product: CASSLGRTGVRADTQYF.

This CDR3 is CASRVGQETQYF. The CDR3 coding sequence is TGTGCCAGCAGAGTCGGCCAAGAGACCCAGTACTTC. The chain joins TRBV28 to TRBJ2-5; D not certain. CDR3 length: 12 amino acids. The V end was cut by 6 bases, the J end by 1 base, with 6 bases between. Looked up from germline, CDR1 is MDHEN and CDR2 is SYDVKM.

There are a few counts of this clone. This sequence joins TRBV7-9 and TRBJ1-2; 9 bases match TRBD1. This CDR3 spans 13 amino acids. V shed 5 bases and J 8 bases; nucleotides not matched to a gene: 6. CDR1 and CDR2 (germline): SEHNR, FQNEAQ (reference sequence). The DNA for the CDR3 is TGTGCCAGCAGCCTAGGACAGGGGCCCGGCTACACCTTC. This codes for CASSLGQGPGYTF.

V gene TRBV5-1 combines with J gene TRBJ2-1, with 7 bases matching TRBD2. The CDR3 spans 15 residues. The V segment lost 4 bases and the J segment 6 bases; nucleotides outside the gene matches: 10. The germline V gene has CDR1 SGHRS and CDR2 YFSETQ. The CDR3 loop reads CASSPEAGVFNEQFF. CDR3 coding DNA: TGCGCCAGCAGCCCGGAGGCGGGAGTCTTCAATGAGCAGTTCTTC.

The chain couples TRBV2 to TRBJ1-2; 9 nucleotides align to TRBD1. V was clipped by 5 bases and J by 5 bases; unmatched bases: 6. The CDR3 loop spans 14 amino acids. Germline V gives CDR1 SNHLY, CDR2 FYNNEI. CDR3 sequence (DNA): TGTGCCAGCAGTTTAGAGACAGGGGGTTATGGCTACACCTTC. Translated: CASSLETGGYGYTF.

The chain recombines TRBV19 with TRBJ1-2; possible D gene TRBD1, 5 bases. V was cut by 5 bases and J by 4 bases, with 8 bases left in between. Germline-derived CDR1 and CDR2 are LNHDA and SQIVND (reference sequence). This CDR3 is built from 12 residues. CDR3 loop: CASSVQGYGYTF. The CDR3 DNA sequence: TGTGCCAGTAGTGTCCAGGGCTATGGCTACACCTTC.